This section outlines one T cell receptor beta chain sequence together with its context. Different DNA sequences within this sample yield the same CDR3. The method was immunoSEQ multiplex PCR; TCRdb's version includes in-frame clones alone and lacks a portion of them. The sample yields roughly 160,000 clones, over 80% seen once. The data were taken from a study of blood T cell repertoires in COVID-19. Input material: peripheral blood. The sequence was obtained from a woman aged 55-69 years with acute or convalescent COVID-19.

CDR3 protein: CASSLNQPQHF. The CDR3 DNA sequence: TGTGCCAGCAGCCTGAATCAGCCCCAGCATTTT. The gene calls are TRBV12-3 or TRBV12-4 and TRBJ1-5; D ambiguous. The CDR3 loop spans 11 amino acids. Trimming removed 6 bases at V and 4 bases at J, with 4 bases between.